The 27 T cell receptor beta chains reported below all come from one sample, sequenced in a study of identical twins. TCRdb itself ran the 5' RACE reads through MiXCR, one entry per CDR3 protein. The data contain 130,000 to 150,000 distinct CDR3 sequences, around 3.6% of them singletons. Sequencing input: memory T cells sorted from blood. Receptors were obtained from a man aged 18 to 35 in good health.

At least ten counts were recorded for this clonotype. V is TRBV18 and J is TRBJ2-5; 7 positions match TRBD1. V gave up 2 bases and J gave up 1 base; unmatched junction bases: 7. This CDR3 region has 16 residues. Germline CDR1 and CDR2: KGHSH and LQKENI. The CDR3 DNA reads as TGTGCCAGCTCACCAACCTACCCAGGGGGCCAAGAGACCCAGTACTTC. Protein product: CASSPTYPGGQETQYF.

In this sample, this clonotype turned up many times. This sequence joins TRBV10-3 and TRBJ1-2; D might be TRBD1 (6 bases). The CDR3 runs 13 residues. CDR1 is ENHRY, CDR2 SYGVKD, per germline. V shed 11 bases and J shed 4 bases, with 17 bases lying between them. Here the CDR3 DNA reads TGTGCCGTACAGGGCGGGAGCGGCTATGGCTACACCTTC. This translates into CAVQGGSGYGYTF.

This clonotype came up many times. The CDR3 spells CSARDQTGNTEAFF. DNA for the CDR3: TGCAGTGCTAGGGATCAGACAGGGAACACTGAAGCTTTCTTT. The chain carries TRBV20-1 and TRBJ1-1; D might be TRBD1 (6 bases). CDR3 length: 14 residues. Germline-derived CDR1 and CDR2 are DFQATT and SNEGSKA (reference sequence). V was pared by 3 bases and J by 1 base, with 12 bases between.

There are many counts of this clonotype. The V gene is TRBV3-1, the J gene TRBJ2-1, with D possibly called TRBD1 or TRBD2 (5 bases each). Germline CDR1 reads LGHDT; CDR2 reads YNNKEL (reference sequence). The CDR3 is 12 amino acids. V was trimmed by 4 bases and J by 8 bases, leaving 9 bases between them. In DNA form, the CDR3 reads TGTGCCAGCAGCCGGGGACGCTATGAGCAGTTCTTC. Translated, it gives CASSRGRYEQFF.

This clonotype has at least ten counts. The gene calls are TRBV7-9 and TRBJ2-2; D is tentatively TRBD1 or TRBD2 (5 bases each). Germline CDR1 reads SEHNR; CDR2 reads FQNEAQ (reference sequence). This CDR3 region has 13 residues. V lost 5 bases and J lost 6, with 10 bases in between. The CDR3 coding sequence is TGTGCCAGCAGCCATAGGGGAGCCGGGGAGCTGTTTTTT. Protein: CASSHRGAGELFF. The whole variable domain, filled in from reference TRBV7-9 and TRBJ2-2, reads DTGVSQNPRHKITKRGQNVTFRCDPISEHNRLYWYRQTLGQGPEFLTYFQNEAQLEKSRLLSDRFSAERPKGSFSTLEIQRTEQGDSAMYLCASSHRGAGELFFGEGSRLTVL.

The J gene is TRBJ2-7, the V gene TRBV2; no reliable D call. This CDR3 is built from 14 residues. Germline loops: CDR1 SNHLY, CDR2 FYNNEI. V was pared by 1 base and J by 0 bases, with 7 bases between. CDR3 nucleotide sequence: TGTGCCAGCAGTGAAGTGGCCAGCTCCTACGAGCAGTACGTC. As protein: CASSEVASSYEQYV.

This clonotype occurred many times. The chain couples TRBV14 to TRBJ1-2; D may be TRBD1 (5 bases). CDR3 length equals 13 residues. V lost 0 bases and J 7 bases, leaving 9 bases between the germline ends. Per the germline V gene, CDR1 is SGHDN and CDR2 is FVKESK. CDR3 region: CASSQDRDGGYTF. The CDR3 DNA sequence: TGTGCCAGCAGCCAAGACAGGGATGGTGGCTACACCTTC.

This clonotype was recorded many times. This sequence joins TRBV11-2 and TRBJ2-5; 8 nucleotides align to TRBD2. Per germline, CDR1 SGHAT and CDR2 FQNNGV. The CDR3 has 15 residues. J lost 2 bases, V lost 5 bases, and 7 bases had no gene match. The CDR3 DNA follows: TGTGCCAGCAGCGGCGGGAGGTTGGAGCAAGAGACCCAGTACTTC. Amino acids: CASSGGRLEQETQYF.

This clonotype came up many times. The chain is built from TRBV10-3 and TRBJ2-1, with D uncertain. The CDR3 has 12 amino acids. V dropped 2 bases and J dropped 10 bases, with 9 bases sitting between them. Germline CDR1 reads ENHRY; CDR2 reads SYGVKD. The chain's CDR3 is CAISEMRSEQFF. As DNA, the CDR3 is TGTGCCATCAGTGAGATGAGGTCGGAGCAGTTCTTC.

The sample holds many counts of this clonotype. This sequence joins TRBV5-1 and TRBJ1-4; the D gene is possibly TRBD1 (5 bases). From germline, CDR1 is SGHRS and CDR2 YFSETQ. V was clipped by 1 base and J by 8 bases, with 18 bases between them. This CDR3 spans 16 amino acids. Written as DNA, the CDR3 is TGCGCCAGCAGCTTGACCCGACAGTCAAAGGGCGAAAAACTGTTTTTT. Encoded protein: CASSLTRQSKGEKLFF. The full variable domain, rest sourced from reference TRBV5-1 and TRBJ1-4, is KAGVTQTPRYLIKTRGQQVTLSCSPISGHRSVSWYQQTPGQGLQFLFEYFSETQRNKGNFPGRFSGRQFSNSRSEMNVSTLELGDSALYLCASSLTRQSKGEKLFFGSGTQLSVL.

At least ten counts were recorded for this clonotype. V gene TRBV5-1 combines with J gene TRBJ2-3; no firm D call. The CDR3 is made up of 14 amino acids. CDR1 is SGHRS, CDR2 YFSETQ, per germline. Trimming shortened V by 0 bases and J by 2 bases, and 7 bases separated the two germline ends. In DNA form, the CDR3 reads TGCGCCAGCAGCTTGGAACAGCTCACAGATACGCAGTATTTT. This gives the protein CASSLEQLTDTQYF.

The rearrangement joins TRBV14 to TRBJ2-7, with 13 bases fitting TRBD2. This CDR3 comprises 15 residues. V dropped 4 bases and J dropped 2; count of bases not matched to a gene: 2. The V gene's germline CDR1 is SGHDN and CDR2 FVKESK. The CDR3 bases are TGTGCCAGCAGCCCTACTAGCGGGAGGGCCTACGAGCAGTACGTC. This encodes CASSPTSGRAYEQYV.

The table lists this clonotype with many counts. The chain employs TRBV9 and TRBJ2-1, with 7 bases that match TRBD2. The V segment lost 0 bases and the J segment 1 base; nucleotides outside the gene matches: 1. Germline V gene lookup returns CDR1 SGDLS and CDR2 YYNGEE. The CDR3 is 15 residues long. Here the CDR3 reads CASSVAGGSYNEQFF. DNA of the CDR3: TGTGCCAGCAGCGTAGCGGGGGGATCCTACAATGAGCAGTTCTTC.

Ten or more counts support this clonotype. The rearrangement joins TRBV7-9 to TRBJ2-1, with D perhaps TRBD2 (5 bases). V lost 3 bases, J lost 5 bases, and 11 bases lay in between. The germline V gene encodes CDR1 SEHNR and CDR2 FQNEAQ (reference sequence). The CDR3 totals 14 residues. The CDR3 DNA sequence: TGTGCCAGCAGCTTTGGGCTAGCTAACAATGAGCAGTTCTTC. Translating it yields CASSFGLANNEQFF.

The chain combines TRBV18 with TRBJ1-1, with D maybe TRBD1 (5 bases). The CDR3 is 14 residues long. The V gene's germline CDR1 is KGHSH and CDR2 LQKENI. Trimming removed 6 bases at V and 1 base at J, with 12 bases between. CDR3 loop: CASSYRQPNTEAFF. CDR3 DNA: TGTGCCAGCTCTTACCGACAGCCGAACACTGAAGCTTTCTTT.

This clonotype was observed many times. The chain's CDR3 is CASSFPESSGGNTGELFF. CDR3 in DNA: TGTGCCAGCAGTTTTCCCGAGTCAAGCGGGGGAAACACCGGGGAGCTGTTTTTT. V and J are TRBV28 and TRBJ2-2; the match to TRBD2 covers 8 bases. Germline CDR1 MDHEN, CDR2 SYDVKM. V trimming: 3 bases; J trimming: 2 bases; junction bases outside the gene matches: 11. The length of the CDR3 is 18 residues.

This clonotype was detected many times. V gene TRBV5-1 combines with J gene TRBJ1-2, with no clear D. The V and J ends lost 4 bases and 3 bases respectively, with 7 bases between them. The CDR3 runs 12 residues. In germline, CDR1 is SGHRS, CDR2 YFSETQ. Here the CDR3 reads CASSPEHYGYTF. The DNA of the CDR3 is TGCGCCAGCAGCCCAGAACACTATGGCTACACCTTC.

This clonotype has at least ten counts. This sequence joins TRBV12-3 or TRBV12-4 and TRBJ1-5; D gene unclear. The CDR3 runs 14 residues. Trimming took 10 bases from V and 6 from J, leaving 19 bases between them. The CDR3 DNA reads TGTGCCACCCGCCGTGGTCTCCGGGGTCAGCCCCAGCATTTT. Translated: CATRRGLRGQPQHF.

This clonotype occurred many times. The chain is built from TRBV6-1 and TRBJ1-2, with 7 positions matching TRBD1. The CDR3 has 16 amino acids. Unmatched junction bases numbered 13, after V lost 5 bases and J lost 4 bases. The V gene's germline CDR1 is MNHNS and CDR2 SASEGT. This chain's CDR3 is CASSPQLIRTGYGYTF. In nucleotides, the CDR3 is TGTGCCAGCAGTCCGCAGCTAATACGGACAGGCTATGGCTACACCTTC.

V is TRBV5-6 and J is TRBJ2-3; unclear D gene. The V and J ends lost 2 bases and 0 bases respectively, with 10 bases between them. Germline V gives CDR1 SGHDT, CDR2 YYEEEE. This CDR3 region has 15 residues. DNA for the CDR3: TGTGCCAGCAGCTTAAGGGTAACAAGCACAGATACGCAGTATTTT. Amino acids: CASSLRVTSTDTQYF.

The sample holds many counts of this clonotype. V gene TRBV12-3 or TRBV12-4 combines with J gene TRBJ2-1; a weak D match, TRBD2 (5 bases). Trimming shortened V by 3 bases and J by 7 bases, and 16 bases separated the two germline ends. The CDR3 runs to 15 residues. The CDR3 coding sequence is TGTGCCAGCAGTTTCGTTCCTAGCAGGTCGAATGAGCAGTTCTTC. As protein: CASSFVPSRSNEQFF.

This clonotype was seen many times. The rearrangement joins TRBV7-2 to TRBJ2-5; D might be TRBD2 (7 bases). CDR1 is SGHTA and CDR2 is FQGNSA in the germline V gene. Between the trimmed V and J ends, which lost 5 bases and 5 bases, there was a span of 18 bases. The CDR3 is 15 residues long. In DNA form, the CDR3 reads TGTGCCAGCAGCCTCGGGGGGCTAGGCTCGGAGACCCAGTACTTC. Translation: CASSLGGLGSETQYF.

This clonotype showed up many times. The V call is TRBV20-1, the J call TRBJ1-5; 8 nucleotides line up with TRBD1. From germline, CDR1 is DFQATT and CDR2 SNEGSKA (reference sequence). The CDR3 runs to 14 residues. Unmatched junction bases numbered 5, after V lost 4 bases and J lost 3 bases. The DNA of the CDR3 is TGCAGTGCTACTTGGACAGGGAACAATCAGCCCCAGCATTTT. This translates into CSATWTGNNQPQHF.

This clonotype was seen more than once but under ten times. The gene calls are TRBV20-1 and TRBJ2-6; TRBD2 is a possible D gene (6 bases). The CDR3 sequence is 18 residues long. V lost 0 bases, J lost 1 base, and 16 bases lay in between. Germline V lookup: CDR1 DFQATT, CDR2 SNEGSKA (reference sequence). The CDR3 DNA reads TGCAGTGCTAGAGATGGGGCGGGGCCAGTTTCTGGGGCCAACGTCCTGACTTTC. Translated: CSARDGAGPVSGANVLTF.

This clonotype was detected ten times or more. CDR3: CASNLGDRVSYEQYF. The CDR3 DNA follows: TGTGCCAGCAACTTGGGGGACAGGGTCTCCTACGAGCAGTACTTC. The chain uses TRBV7-3 and TRBJ2-7, with 9 bases identical to TRBD1. Trimming cost V 7 bases and J 0 bases; bases outside gene matches: 7. The CDR3 consists of 15 residues. Germline CDR1 is SGHTA and CDR2 is FQGTGA.

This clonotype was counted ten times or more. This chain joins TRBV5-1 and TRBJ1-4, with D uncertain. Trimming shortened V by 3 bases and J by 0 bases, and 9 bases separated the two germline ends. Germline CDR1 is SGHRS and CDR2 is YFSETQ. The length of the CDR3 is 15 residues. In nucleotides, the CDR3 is TGCGCCAGCAGCTCGGACGGAGCAACTAATGAAAAACTGTTTTTT. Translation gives CASSSDGATNEKLFF.

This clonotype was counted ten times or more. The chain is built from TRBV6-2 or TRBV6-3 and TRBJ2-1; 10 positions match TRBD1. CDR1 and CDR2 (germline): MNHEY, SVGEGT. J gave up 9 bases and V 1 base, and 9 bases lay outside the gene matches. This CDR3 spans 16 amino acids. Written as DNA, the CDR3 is TGTGCCAGCAGTTACTTCGGGGGGACAGGGGTCGGTGAGCAGTTCTTC. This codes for CASSYFGGTGVGEQFF.